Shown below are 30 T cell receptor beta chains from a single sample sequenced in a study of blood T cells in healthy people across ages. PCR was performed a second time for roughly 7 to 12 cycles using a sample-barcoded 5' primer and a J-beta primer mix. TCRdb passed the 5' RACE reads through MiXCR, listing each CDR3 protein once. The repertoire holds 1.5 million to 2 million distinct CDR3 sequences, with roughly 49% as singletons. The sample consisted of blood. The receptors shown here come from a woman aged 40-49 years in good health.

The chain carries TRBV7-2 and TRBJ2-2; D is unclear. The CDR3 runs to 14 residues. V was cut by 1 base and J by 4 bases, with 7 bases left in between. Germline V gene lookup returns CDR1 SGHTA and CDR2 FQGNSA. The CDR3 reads CASSLGRPTGELFF. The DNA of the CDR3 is TGTGCCAGCAGCTTAGGACGTCCCACCGGGGAGCTGTTTTTT.

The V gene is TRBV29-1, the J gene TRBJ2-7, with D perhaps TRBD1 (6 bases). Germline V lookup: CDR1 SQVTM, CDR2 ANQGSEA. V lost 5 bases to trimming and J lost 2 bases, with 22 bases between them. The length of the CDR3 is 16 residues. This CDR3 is CSVPRSGVHNAYEQYF. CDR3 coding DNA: TGCAGCGTTCCCAGGTCAGGGGTCCACAACGCCTACGAGCAGTACTTC.

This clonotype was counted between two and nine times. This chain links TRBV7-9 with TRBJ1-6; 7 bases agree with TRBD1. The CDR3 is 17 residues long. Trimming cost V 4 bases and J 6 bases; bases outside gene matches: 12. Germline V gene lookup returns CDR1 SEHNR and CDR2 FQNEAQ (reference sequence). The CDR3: CASSSHVGTASNSPLHF. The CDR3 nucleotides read TGTGCCAGCAGCTCCCATGTGGGGACAGCAAGTAATTCACCCCTCCACTTT.

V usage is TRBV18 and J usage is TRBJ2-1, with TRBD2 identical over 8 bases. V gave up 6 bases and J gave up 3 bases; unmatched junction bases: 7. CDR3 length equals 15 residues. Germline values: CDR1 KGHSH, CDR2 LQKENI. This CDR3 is CASSSGTRFYNEQFF. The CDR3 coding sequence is TGTGCCAGCTCTTCCGGGACTAGGTTCTACAATGAGCAGTTCTTC. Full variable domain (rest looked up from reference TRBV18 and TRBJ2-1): NAGVMQNPRHLVRRRGQEARLRCSPMKGHSHVYWYRQLPEEGLKFMVYLQKENIIDESGMPKERFSAEFPKEGPSILRIQQVVRGDSAAYFCASSSGTRFYNEQFFGPGTRLTVL.

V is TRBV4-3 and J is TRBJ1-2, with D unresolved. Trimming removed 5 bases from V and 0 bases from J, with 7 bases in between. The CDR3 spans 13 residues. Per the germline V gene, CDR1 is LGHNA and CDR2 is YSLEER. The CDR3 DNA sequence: TGCGCCAGCAGCGACTCAGCTAACTATGGCTACACCTTC. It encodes CASSDSANYGYTF.

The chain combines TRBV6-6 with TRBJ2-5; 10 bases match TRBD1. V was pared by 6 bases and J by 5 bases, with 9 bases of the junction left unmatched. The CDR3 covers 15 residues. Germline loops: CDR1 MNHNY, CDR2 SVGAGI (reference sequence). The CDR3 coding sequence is TGTGCCAGCAGATATCCGGGACAGGGGACGGAGACCCAGTACTTC. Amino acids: CASRYPGQGTETQYF.

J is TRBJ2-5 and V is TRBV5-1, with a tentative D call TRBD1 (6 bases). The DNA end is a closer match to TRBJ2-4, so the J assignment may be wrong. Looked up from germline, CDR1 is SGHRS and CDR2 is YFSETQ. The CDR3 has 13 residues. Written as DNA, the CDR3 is TGCGCCAGTAAACAGGGTACTATAGACATTCAGTACTTC. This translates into CASKQGTIDIQYF.

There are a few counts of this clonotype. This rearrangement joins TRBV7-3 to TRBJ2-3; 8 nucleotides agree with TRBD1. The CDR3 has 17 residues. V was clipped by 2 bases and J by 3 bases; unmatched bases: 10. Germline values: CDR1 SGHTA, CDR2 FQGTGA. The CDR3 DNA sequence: TGTGCCAGCAGCTTAGTAGGCCTGGACAGGGATACAGATACGCAGTATTTT. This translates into CASSLVGLDRDTDTQYF.

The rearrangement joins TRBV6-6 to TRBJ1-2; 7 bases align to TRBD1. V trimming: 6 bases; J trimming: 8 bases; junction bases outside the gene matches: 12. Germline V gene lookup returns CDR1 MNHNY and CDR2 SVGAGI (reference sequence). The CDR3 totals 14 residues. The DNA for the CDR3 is TGTGCCAGCAGATCCCATGACAGGGTTTTCGGCTACACCTTC. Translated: CASRSHDRVFGYTF.

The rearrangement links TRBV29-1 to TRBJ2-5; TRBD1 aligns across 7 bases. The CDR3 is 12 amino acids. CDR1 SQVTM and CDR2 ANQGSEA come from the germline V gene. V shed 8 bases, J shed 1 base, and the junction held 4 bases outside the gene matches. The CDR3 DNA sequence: TGCAGCAGGGGGACAGTCCAAGAGACCCAGTACTTC. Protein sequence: CSRGTVQETQYF.

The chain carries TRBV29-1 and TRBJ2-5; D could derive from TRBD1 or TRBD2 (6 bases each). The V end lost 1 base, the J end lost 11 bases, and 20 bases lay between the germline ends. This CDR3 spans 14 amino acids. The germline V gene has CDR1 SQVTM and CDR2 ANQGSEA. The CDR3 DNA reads TGCAGCGTTGAAGCCGGGGGCGCCTACAATGAGCAGTACTTC. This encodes CSVEAGGAYNEQYF.

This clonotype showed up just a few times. CDR3 in amino acids: CASSSDYDYEQYF. DNA of the CDR3: TGCGCCAGCAGCTCCGACTACGACTACGAGCAGTACTTC. V and J are TRBV5-1 and TRBJ2-7; D perhaps matches TRBD2 (5 bases). Trimming pared 3 bases from V and 3 bases from J, leaving 10 bases between. This CDR3 has 13 residues. The germline CDR1 and CDR2 sequences are SGHRS and YFSETQ.

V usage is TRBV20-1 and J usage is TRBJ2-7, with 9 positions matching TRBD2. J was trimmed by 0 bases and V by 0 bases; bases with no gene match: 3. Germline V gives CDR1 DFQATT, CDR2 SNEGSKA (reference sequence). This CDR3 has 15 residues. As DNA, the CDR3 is TGCAGTGCTAGAGATGTTAGCGGGAGCTCCTACGAGCAGTACTTC. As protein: CSARDVSGSSYEQYF.

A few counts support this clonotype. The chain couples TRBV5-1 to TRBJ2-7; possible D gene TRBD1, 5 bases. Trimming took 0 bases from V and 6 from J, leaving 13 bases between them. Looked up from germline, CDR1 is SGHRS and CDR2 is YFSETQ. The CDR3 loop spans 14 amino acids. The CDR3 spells CASSLGQQNSEQYF. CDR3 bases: TGCGCCAGCAGCTTGGGACAGCAAAACTCCGAGCAGTACTTC. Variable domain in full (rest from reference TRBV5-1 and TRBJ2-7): KAGVTQTPRYLIKTRGQQVTLSCSPISGHRSVSWYQQTPGQGLQFLFEYFSETQRNKGNFPGRFSGRQFSNSRSEMNVSTLELGDSALYLCASSLGQQNSEQYFGPGTRLTVT.

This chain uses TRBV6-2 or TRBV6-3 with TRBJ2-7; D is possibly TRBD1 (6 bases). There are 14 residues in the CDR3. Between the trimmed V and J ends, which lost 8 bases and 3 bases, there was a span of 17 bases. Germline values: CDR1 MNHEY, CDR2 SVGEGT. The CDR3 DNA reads TGTGCCAGCGGTTTCCCGGGACAACTCTACGAGCAGTACTTC. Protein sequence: CASGFPGQLYEQYF.

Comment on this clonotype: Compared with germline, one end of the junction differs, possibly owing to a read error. CDR3 sequence (DNA): TGTGCCAGCAGGCAGCTAGCCACAGATACGCGGTATTTT. Translation: CASRQLATDTRYF. V usage is TRBV27 and J usage is TRBJ2-3, with a tentative D call TRBD2 (5 bases). CDR1 and CDR2 (germline): MNHEY, SMNVEV (reference sequence). The CDR3 runs 13 residues.

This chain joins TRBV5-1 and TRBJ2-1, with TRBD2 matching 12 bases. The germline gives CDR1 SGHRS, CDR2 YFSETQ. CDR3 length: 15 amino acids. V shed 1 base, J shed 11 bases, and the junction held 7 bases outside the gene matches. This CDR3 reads CASSLSSGGGNKQFF. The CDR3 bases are TGCGCCAGCAGCTTGTCTAGCGGGGGGGGTAATAAGCAGTTCTTC.

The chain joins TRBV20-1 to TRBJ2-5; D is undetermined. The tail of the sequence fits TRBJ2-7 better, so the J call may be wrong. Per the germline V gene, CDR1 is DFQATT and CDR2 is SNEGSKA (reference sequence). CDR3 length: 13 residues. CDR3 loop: CSARDHRRYEQYF. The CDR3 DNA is TGCAGTGCTAGAGATCACAGAAGATACGAGCAGTACTTC.

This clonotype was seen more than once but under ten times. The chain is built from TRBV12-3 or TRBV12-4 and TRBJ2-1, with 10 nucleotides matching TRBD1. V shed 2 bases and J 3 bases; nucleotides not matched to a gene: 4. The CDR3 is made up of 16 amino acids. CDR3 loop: CASSLYDRGLYNEQFF. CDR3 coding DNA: TGTGCCAGCAGTTTATATGACAGGGGGCTCTACAATGAGCAGTTCTTC.

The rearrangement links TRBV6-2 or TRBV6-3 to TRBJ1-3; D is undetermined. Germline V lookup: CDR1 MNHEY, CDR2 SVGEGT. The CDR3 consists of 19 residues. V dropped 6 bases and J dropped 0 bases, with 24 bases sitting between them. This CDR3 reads CASRLTGPEDIFSGNTIYF. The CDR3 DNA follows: TGTGCCAGCAGGCTCACCGGACCCGAAGACATCTTCTCTGGAAACACCATATATTTT.

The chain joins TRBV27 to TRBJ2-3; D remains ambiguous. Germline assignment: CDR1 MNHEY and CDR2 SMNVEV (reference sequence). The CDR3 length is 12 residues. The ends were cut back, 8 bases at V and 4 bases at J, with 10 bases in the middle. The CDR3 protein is CASVNGADTQYF. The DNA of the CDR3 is TGTGCCAGCGTCAATGGAGCAGATACGCAGTATTTT.

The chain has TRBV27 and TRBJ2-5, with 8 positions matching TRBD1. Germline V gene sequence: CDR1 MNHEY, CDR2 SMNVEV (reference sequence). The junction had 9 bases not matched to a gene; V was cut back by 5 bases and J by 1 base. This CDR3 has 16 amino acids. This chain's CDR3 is CASSTRQGHIQETQYF. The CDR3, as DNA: TGTGCCAGCAGTACACGACAGGGGCACATCCAAGAGACCCAGTACTTC.

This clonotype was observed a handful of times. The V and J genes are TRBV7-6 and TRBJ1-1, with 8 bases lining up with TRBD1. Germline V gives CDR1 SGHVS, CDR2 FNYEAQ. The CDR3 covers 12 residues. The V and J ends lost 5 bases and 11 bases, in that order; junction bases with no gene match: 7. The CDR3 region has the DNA TGTGCCAGCAGCCCCGCGGACAGGGTGGCTTTCTTT. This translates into CASSPADRVAFF.

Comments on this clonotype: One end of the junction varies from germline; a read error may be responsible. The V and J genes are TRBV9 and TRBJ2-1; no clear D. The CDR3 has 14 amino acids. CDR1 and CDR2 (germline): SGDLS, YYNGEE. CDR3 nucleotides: TGTGCCAGCAGCCCTCCACTGGACCACAATGGGCAGTTCTTC. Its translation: CASSPPLDHNGQFF.

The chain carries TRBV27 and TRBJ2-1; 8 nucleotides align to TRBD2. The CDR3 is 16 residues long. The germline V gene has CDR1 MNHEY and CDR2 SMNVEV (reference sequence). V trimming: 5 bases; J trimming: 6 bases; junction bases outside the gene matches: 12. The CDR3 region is CASSPREAGDLNEQFF. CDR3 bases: TGTGCCAGCAGTCCTCGGGAAGCGGGGGACCTCAATGAGCAGTTCTTC.

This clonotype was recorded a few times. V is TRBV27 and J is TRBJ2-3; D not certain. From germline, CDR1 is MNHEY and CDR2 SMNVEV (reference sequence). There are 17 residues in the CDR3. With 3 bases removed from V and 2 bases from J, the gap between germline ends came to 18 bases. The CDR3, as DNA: TGTGCCAGCAGTTTCCGCCCCCAGAGAGAACCCACAGATACGCAGTATTTT. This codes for CASSFRPQREPTDTQYF.

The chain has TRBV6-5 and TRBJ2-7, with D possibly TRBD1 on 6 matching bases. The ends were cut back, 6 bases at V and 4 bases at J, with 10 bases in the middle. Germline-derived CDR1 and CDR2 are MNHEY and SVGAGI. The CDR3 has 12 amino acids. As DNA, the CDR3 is TGTGCCAGCAGGGACAGCAAATACGAGCAGTACTTC. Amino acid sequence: CASRDSKYEQYF.

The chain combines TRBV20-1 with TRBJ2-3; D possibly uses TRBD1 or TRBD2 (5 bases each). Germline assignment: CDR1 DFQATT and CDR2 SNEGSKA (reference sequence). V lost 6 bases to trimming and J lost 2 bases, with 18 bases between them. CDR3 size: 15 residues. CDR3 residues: CSANNFQGDTDTQYF. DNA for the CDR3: TGCAGTGCCAACAATTTCCAGGGAGACACAGATACGCAGTATTTT.

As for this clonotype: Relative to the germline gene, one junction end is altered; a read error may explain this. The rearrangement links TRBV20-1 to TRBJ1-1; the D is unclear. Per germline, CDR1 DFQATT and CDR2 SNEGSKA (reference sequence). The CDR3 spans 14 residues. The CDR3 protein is CSASELQRNTGAFF. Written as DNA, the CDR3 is TGCAGTGCTAGCGAGCTACAGAGGAACACTGGAGCTTTCTTT.

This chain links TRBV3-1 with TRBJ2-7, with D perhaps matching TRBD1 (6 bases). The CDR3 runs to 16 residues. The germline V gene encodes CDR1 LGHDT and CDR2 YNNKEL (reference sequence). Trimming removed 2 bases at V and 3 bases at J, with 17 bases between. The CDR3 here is CASSQSDSGTVYEQYF. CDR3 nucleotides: TGTGCCAGCAGCCAATCGGACAGTGGCACCGTCTACGAGCAGTACTTC.